The clone carrying this TCR beta chain was seen a few times. The length of the CDR3 is 12 residues. Germline CDR1 reads SGHVS; CDR2 reads FQNEAQ. The V and J ends lost 6 bases and 9 bases respectively, with 12 bases between them. The data stem from a study of response to subunit inactivated influenza vaccine. TCRdb passed the RT-PCR reads through MiXCR, listing each CDR3 protein once. In the table there are about 150,000 distinct CDR3 sequences, over 8.5% of which are singletons. The chain carries TRBV7-8 and TRBJ2-1; unclear D gene. The sample was CD8+ T cells sorted from PBMCs, taken around 25 months after vaccination. The TCR comes from a man in his fifties or sixties who received an inactivated influenza vaccine. The CDR3 is CASRGSFSEQFF. The CDR3 DNA reads TGTGCCAGCAGAGGGTCTTTCAGTGAGCAGTTCTTC.